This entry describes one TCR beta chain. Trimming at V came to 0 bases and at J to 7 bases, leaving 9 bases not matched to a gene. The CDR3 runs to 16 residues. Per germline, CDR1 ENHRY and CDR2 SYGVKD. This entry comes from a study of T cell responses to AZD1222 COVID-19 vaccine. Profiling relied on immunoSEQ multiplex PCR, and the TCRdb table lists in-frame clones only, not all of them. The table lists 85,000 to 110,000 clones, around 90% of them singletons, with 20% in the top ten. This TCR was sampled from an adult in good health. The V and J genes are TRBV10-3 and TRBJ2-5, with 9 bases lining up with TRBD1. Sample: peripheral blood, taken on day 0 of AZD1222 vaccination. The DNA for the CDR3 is TGTGCCATCAGTGAGTCGGCGGGGACAGGGATTGGGACCCAGTACTTC. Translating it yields CAISESAGTGIGTQYF.